Below, 30 T cell receptor beta chains from the same sample are listed, as sequenced in a study of cytomegalovirus exposure and HLA in healthy donors. The PCR had 60 Vbeta and 13 Jbeta primers. The repertoire was sequenced with immunoSEQ multiplex PCR; TCRdb's copy has only in-frame clones and lacks some. The sample has about 130,000 clones, around three quarters seen once. The sample taken for sequencing was PBMCs. Receptors were obtained from a woman between 50 and 59 years old in good health and CMV-seronegative.

The count of this clone is one. The chain carries TRBV10-3 and TRBJ2-7, with 7 bases lining up with TRBD1. V lost 5 bases and J lost 4; bases outside the gene matches: 5. CDR3 length equals 13 residues. CDR1 and CDR2 (germline): ENHRY, SYGVKD. The CDR3 protein is CAISRGTDYEQYF. CDR3 in DNA: TGTGCCATCAGTAGGGGGACAGATTACGAGCAGTACTTC.

The chain links TRBV6-1 to TRBJ1-5, with 10 bases matching TRBD1. V gave up 6 bases and J gave up 5 bases; unmatched junction bases: 7. Germline values: CDR1 MNHNS, CDR2 SASEGT. This CDR3 is 15 amino acids long. CDR3 sequence reads: CASRDGQGVHQPQHF. The CDR3, as DNA: TGTGCCAGCAGAGACGGACAGGGGGTTCATCAGCCCCAGCATTTT.

The V call is TRBV27, the J call TRBJ2-5, with D tentatively TRBD2 (5 bases). This CDR3 comprises 14 residues. V was pared by 11 bases and J by 4 bases, with 20 bases between. Germline CDR1 MNHEY, CDR2 SMNVEV (reference sequence). This CDR3 reads CASNNQGGRETQYF. The CDR3 coding sequence is TGTGCCTCCAACAATCAAGGAGGTCGAGAGACCCAGTACTTC.

This clone appeared a single time. The rearrangement links TRBV7-6 to TRBJ2-1, with a possible D match to TRBD2 (6 bases). CDR3 length: 16 amino acids. V lost 1 base to trimming and J lost 3 bases, with 13 bases between them. The germline V gene encodes CDR1 SGHVS and CDR2 FNYEAQ. The CDR3 DNA reads TGTGCCAGCAGCTTAGGGTCAGCGGGTCGCTACAATGAGCAGTTCTTC. It codes for CASSLGSAGRYNEQFF.

The genes are TRBV27 and TRBJ2-3; the D gene is possibly TRBD2 (6 bases). V was trimmed by 2 bases and J by 1 base, leaving 10 bases between them. The CDR3 is 15 residues long. CDR1 and CDR2 from the germline V gene are MNHEY and SMNVEV (reference sequence). Here the CDR3 reads CASSLGGDRTDTQYF. In DNA, the CDR3 is TGTGCCAGCAGTTTAGGAGGGGACCGCACAGATACGCAGTATTTT.

This CDR3 is CASSAARGRQETQYF. The CDR3, as DNA: TGTGCCAGCAGCGCCGCCAGGGGTCGCCAAGAGACCCAGTACTTC. This chain uses TRBV6-5 with TRBJ2-5; a weak D match, TRBD1 (6 bases). Trimming stripped 6 bases from V and 1 base from J, with 15 bases between. CDR1 is MNHEY, CDR2 SVGAGI, per germline. This CDR3 contains 15 residues.

The genes are TRBV4-1 and TRBJ2-1; 13 nucleotides align to TRBD2. Trimming took 4 bases from V and 3 from J; bases not matched to a gene: 3. The germline V gene has CDR1 MGHRA and CDR2 YSYEKL. The CDR3 runs to 16 residues. The CDR3 sequence is CASSLGTSGDYNEQFF. CDR3 nucleotide sequence: TGCGCCAGCAGCCTTGGGACTAGCGGGGACTACAATGAGCAGTTCTTC.

The gene calls are TRBV16 and TRBJ2-5; D unclear. V gave up 1 base and J gave up 5 bases, with 20 bases separating them. The CDR3 extends over 17 amino acids. CDR1 KGHSY and CDR2 FQNENV come from the germline V gene. This CDR3 is CASSQFYPTEYYETQYF. The CDR3, as DNA: TGTGCCAGCAGCCAATTTTACCCTACGGAGTATTACGAGACCCAGTACTTC.

The gene calls are TRBV7-2 and TRBJ2-3, with a weak D call TRBD1 (5 bases). Trimming pared 4 bases from V and 7 bases from J, leaving 21 bases between. Looked up from germline, CDR1 is SGHTA and CDR2 is FQGNSA. The CDR3 contains 16 residues. This CDR3 reads CASSSDRARALNTQYF. CDR3 DNA: TGTGCCAGCAGCTCCGACCGGGCCAGGGCCCTTAATACGCAGTATTTT.

This clone was counted between two and nine times. In DNA, the CDR3 is TGCGCCAGCAGCCAAGGGGGACAGGGGGCCTACGAGCAGTACTTC. It encodes CASSQGGQGAYEQYF. The rearrangement joins TRBV4-3 to TRBJ2-7, with 11 bases lining up with TRBD1. The CDR3 loop spans 15 amino acids. Germline V gene sequence: CDR1 LGHNA, CDR2 YSLEER. Trimming cost V 1 base and J 2 bases; bases outside gene matches: 1.

V gene TRBV19 combines with J gene TRBJ1-5; tentative D call: TRBD1 (5 bases). CDR1 and CDR2 (germline): LNHDA, SQIVND (reference sequence). The CDR3 length is 15 residues. The germline V and J ends were trimmed by 6 bases and 5 bases, with 17 bases remaining between them. The CDR3 sequence is CASSPPGQGHQPQHF. The CDR3 DNA is TGTGCCAGTAGCCCCCCAGGGCAGGGCCATCAGCCCCAGCATTTT.

This clone came up a few times. The V gene is TRBV6-5, the J gene TRBJ1-2; D unresolved. The CDR3 extends over 14 amino acids. CDR1 MNHEY and CDR2 SVGAGI come from the germline V gene. Trimming shortened V by 2 bases and J by 3 bases, and 10 bases separated the two germline ends. CDR3 sequence reads: CASSYRGVHYGYTF. Here the CDR3 DNA reads TGTGCCAGCAGTTACCGCGGAGTCCACTATGGCTACACCTTC.

The J gene is TRBJ2-1, the V gene TRBV4-3; 7 bases match TRBD2. Germline V lookup: CDR1 LGHNA, CDR2 YSLEER. This CDR3 has 17 residues. Trimming cost V 0 bases and J 4 bases; bases outside gene matches: 9. CDR3 protein: CASSQDRGGSRYNEQFF. The CDR3, as DNA: TGCGCCAGCAGCCAAGATCGGGGCGGGAGTAGGTACAATGAGCAGTTCTTC.

This clone was counted only a few times. The genes are TRBV6-1 and TRBJ1-5; D not resolved. CDR3 length equals 14 residues. Trimming took off 1 base at V and 9 bases at J, with 13 bases between the two ends. Germline assignment: CDR1 MNHNS and CDR2 SASEGT. The CDR3 region is CASSEGVGLRPQHF. The CDR3 nucleotides are TGTGCCAGCAGTGAAGGAGTCGGTCTGAGGCCCCAGCATTTT.

This chain links TRBV11-3 with TRBJ2-5; 7 nucleotides agree with TRBD2. This CDR3 is built from 15 residues. Germline CDR1 SGHNT, CDR2 YENEEA. With V trimmed by 7 bases and J by 3 bases, 11 bases remained unmatched. CDR3 in amino acids: CASTISASGKETQYF. The CDR3 DNA reads as TGTGCCAGCACCATTTCGGCTAGCGGAAAAGAGACCCAGTACTTC.

The chain recombines TRBV7-3 with TRBJ1-2; no firm D call. This CDR3 region has 13 residues. The germline V gene encodes CDR1 SGHTA and CDR2 FQGTGA. Trimming removed 2 bases from V and 6 bases from J, with 10 bases in between. For the CDR3, the DNA is TGTGCCAGCAGCTTAGTGGAGGGAGATGGCTACACCTTC. Translation: CASSLVEGDGYTF.

The rearrangement links TRBV18 to TRBJ2-7; 14 positions match TRBD2. Germline V lookup: CDR1 KGHSH, CDR2 LQKENI. The CDR3 covers 19 residues. V dropped 1 base and J dropped 4; count of bases not matched to a gene: 12. The CDR3 DNA reads TGTGCCAGCTCACCACTCTCTAGACTAGCGGGAGGGCCGATTTACGAGCAGTACTTC. This gives the protein CASSPLSRLAGGPIYEQYF.

The V call is TRBV12-5, the J call TRBJ2-3, with TRBD1 matching over 7 bases. The trim removed 0 bases at V and 5 bases at J, leaving 8 bases unmatched. From germline, CDR1 is LGHNT and CDR2 FRNRAP. The CDR3 runs to 16 residues. CDR3 sequence (DNA): TGTGCTAGTGGTTTGGTATTTAGGGGGCGAATAGATACGCAGTATTTT. As protein: CASGLVFRGRIDTQYF.

V is TRBV11-3 and J is TRBJ1-4, with 7 bases fitting TRBD1. CDR1 and CDR2 (germline): SGHNT, YENEEA. V lost 5 bases and J lost 1; bases outside the gene matches: 7. This CDR3 has 16 residues. The CDR3 loop reads CASSMNRGETNEKLFF. The CDR3 bases are TGTGCCAGCAGCATGAACAGGGGCGAAACTAATGAAAAACTGTTTTTT.

As concerns this clone: One junction end does not reproduce the germline sequence, and a read error may be involved. The V call is TRBV7-3, the J call TRBJ2-7; TRBD2 is a possible D gene (6 bases). Germline V gene data show CDR1 as SGHTA and CDR2 as FQGTGA. This CDR3 spans 17 amino acids. As DNA, the CDR3 is TGTGCCAGCAGCCTAACATACCCGGGACTTAGACCCTACGAGCAGTACTTC. It translates to CASSLTYPGLRPYEQYF.

The gene calls are TRBV19 and TRBJ2-1, with 12 positions matching TRBD1. V was clipped by 6 bases and J by 1 base; unmatched bases: 7. In germline, CDR1 is LNHDA, CDR2 SQIVND (reference sequence). This CDR3 comprises 17 residues. For the CDR3, the DNA is TGTGCCAGTAGCCCCGGGACAGGGGGCGCATCCTACAATGAGCAGTTCTTC. Amino acid sequence: CASSPGTGGASYNEQFF. The full variable domain, in which reference TRBV19 and TRBJ2-1 provide the parts outside the CDR3, is DGGITQSPKYLFRKEGQNVTLSCEQNLNHDAMYWYRQDPGQGLRLIYYSQIVNDFQKGDIAEGYSVSREKKESFPLTVTSAQKNPTAFYLCASSPGTGGASYNEQFFGPGTRLTVL.

This sequence joins TRBV25-1 and TRBJ1-2, with D possibly matching TRBD1 (5 bases). The V end lost 2 bases, the J end lost 5 bases, and 21 bases lay between the germline ends. Per germline, CDR1 MGHDK and CDR2 SYGVNS. The CDR3 is 17 amino acids. CDR3 in DNA: TGTGCCAGCAGTGAAAGGGGCGCATTCACACCCCGATATGGCTACACCTTC. Its protein product is CASSERGAFTPRYGYTF.

Here the CDR3 reads CAISDRVSSYNEQFF. CDR3 nucleotide sequence: TGTGCCATCAGTGACCGCGTTAGCTCCTACAATGAGCAGTTCTTC. The chain uses TRBV10-3 and TRBJ2-1; no definite D call. The V and J ends lost 3 bases and 0 bases respectively, with 9 bases between them. The CDR3 has 15 residues. Germline V gene data show CDR1 as ENHRY and CDR2 as SYGVKD.

The chain carries TRBV5-6 and TRBJ2-5; 10 bases match TRBD2. Losses at the gene ends were 1 base for V and 5 bases for J; bases not matched to a gene: 11. This CDR3 has 17 residues. Germline V gene data show CDR1 as SGHDT and CDR2 as YYEEEE. CDR3 amino acids: CASSLWASGSGRETQYF. CDR3 in DNA: TGTGCCAGCAGCTTGTGGGCTAGCGGGAGTGGAAGGGAGACCCAGTACTTC.

The chain recombines TRBV11-1 with TRBJ2-2; tentative D call: TRBD1 (6 bases). V dropped 5 bases and J dropped 3 bases, with 13 bases sitting between them. Per the germline V gene, CDR1 is SGHAT and CDR2 is FQDESV (reference sequence). The CDR3 runs to 15 residues. The CDR3: CASSPDRRYTGELFF. CDR3 in DNA: TGTGCCAGCAGCCCCGACAGGAGATACACCGGGGAGCTGTTTTTT.

This rearrangement joins TRBV6-1 to TRBJ1-5; TRBD1 matches 8 bases. Germline V gene data show CDR1 as MNHNS and CDR2 as SASEGT. This CDR3 has 14 residues. V was pared by 1 base and J by 9 bases, with 5 bases of the junction left unmatched. Written as DNA, the CDR3 is TGTGCCAGCAGTGAAGGAACAGGGGGTTTGCCCCAGCATTTT. This codes for CASSEGTGGLPQHF.

V and J are TRBV6-4 and TRBJ2-1; the D gene is possibly TRBD1 (6 bases). Germline CDR1 and CDR2: MRHNA and SNTAGT. Trimming took off 0 bases at V and 14 bases at J, with 11 bases between the two ends. The CDR3 is 12 amino acids. CDR3 bases: TGTGCCAGCAGTGACTCGAACAGGGACAAGTTCTTC. Residues: CASSDSNRDKFF.

The chain links TRBV5-8 to TRBJ2-7; TRBD1 aligns across 9 bases. CDR1 is SGHTS and CDR2 is YDEGEE in the germline V gene. The CDR3 is 13 residues long. The ends lost 1 base at V and 5 bases at J; junction bases unmatched: 1. For the CDR3, the DNA is TGTGCCAGCAGCTTGCGACAGGGGGACGAGCAGTACTTC. Translation gives CASSLRQGDEQYF.

The chain is built from TRBV6-5 and TRBJ1-1; unclear D gene. Germline V gene lookup returns CDR1 MNHEY and CDR2 SVGAGI. Trimming stripped 2 bases from V and 0 bases from J, with 7 bases between. CDR3 length equals 14 residues. The CDR3 sequence is CASSYGRLNTEAFF. In DNA form, the CDR3 reads TGTGCCAGCAGTTACGGCAGGTTGAACACTGAAGCTTTCTTT.

This chain joins TRBV5-4 and TRBJ1-3; 9 bases are a match to TRBD1. CDR3 size: 13 residues. The V gene's germline CDR1 is SGHNT and CDR2 YYREEE (reference sequence). Trimming removed 2 bases from V and 11 bases from J; junction bases left unmatched: 5. In nucleotides, the CDR3 is TGTGCCAGCAGCTTCGGGACAGGGTTGGCCATATATTTT. Its protein product is CASSFGTGLAIYF.